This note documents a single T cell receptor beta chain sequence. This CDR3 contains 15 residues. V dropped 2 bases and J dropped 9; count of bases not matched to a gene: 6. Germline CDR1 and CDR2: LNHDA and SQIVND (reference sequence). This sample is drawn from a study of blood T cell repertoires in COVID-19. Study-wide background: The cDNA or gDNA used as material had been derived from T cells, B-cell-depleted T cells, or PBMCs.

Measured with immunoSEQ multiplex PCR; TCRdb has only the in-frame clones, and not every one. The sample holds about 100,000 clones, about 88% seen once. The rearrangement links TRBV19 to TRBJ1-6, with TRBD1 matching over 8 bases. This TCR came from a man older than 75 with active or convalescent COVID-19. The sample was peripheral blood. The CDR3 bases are TGTGCCAGTAGTATATTCGGACAGGGCTTTTCACCCCTCCACTTT. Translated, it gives CASSIFGQGFSPLHF.